Listed below are T cell receptor beta chains from one sample, sequenced in a study of cytomegalovirus exposure and HLA in healthy donors. Sequencing used immunoSEQ multiplex PCR; TCRdb keeps in-frame clones, though not all of them. Its clone listing holds roughly 79,000 clones. What was sequenced was PBMCs. Receptors originate from a man aged 30-40 years in good health and CMV-seronegative. Both conserved end residues are part of each CDR3. The D gene is left open where the match is weak.

TRBJ2-2 | TRBV11-2 | - | 15 | CASSLARGLPGELFF | TGTGCCAGCAGCCTAGCCAGGGGTTTACCCGGGGAGCTGTTTTTT
TRBJ2-2 | TRBV19 | - | 14 | CASSLQGWTGELFF | TGTGCCAGTAGCCTTCAGGGTTGGACCGGGGAGCTGTTTTTT
TRBJ2-3 | TRBV9 | - | 17 | CASSALGGSGRSDTQYF | TGTGCCAGCAGCGCCCTCGGGGGTTCAGGAAGGTCAGATACGCAGTATTTT
TRBJ1-1 | TRBV5-6 | - | 14 | CASSYGGRRVEAFF | TGTGCCAGCTCGTACGGGGGGCGCCGGGTTGAAGCTTTCTTT
TRBJ2-3 | TRBV6-1 | TRBD2 | 17 | CASSEALGGGTTDTQYF | TGTGCCAGCAGTGAAGCGCTTGGCGGGGGGACCACAGATACGCAGTATTTT
TRBJ2-7 | TRBV27 | - | 14 | CASSLSIQGYEQYF | TGTGCCAGCAGTTTATCGATCCAGGGCTACGAGCAGTACTTC
TRBJ1-1 | TRBV5-8 | - | 16 | CASSYPGLPRGTEAFF | TGTGCCAGCAGCTACCCAGGGTTACCTCGAGGCACTGAAGCTTTCTTT
TRBJ2-5 | TRBV5-4 | TRBD2 | 17 | CASSAATSGGHQETQYF | TGTGCCAGCAGCGCCGCAACTAGCGGGGGCCACCAAGAGACCCAGTACTTC
TRBJ2-5 | TRBV4-1 | - | 16 | CASSQVRLGVQETQYF | TGCGCCAGCAGCCAAGTTCGCCTAGGGGTCCAAGAGACCCAGTACTTC
TRBJ2-7 | TRBV7-2 | TRBD2 | 15 | CASSSTSGRANEQYF | TGTGCCAGCAGCTCGACTAGCGGGAGGGCCAACGAGCAGTACTTC
TRBJ2-3 | TRBV5-1 | TRBD1 | 15 | CASSLPRGLSDTQYF | TGCGCCAGCAGCTTGCCCAGGGGGCTATCAGATACGCAGTATTTT
TRBJ2-3 | TRBV9 | TRBD2 | 16 | CASSARLAGDTDTQYF | TGTGCCAGCAGCGCTCGGCTAGCGGGGGACACAGATACGCAGTATTTT
TRBJ2-2 | TRBV7-3 | TRBD2 | 15 | CASSLRGVGTGELFF | TGTGCCAGCAGCTTACGGGGGGTGGGCACCGGGGAGCTGTTTTTT
TRBJ2-3 | TRBV5-1 | TRBD2 | 17 | CASSLGLAGGYTDTQYF | TGCGCCAGCAGCCTGGGACTAGCGGGGGGCTACACAGATACGCAGTATTTT
TRBJ1-6 | TRBV5-6 | TRBD1 | 14 | CASSVDRGHSPLHF | TGTGCCAGCAGCGTGGACAGGGGGCATTCACCCCTCCACTTT
TRBJ2-4 | TRBV9 | - | 16 | CASSVAPGVAKNIQYF | TGTGCCAGCAGCGTAGCCCCCGGGGTGGCCAAAAACATTCAGTACTTC
TRBJ2-7 | TRBV25-1 | TRBD2 | 16 | CASSELGREAEGEQYF | TGTGCCAGCAGTGAATTAGGCCGGGAGGCCGAGGGAGAGCAGTACTTC
TRBJ1-1 | TRBV7-3 | - | 15 | CASSLDGQLNTEAFF | TGTGCCAGCAGCTTAGACGGACAGTTGAACACTGAAGCTTTCTTT
TRBJ2-2 | TRBV4-3 | - | 15 | CASSVRSGNTGELFF | TGCGCCAGCAGCGTACGTAGCGGGAACACCGGGGAGCTGTTTTTT
TRBJ1-1 | TRBV6-5 | - | 15 | CASTPPGGMNTEAFF | TGTGCCAGCACCCCACCCGGGGGGATGAACACTGAAGCTTTCTTT
TRBJ1-2 | TRBV7-8 | - | 14 | CASSLELGGYGYTF | TGTGCCAGCAGCTTAGAACTAGGGGGCTATGGCTACACCTTC
TRBJ2-1 | TRBV15 | TRBD2 | 13 | CAVTSGTLNEQFF | TGTGCCGTCACAAGCGGGACCCTCAATGAGCAGTTCTTC
TRBJ2-2 | TRBV7-2 | - | 14 | CASSLVRNTGELFF | TGTGCCAGCAGCTTAGTCAGGAACACCGGGGAGCTGTTTTTT
TRBJ2-5 | TRBV6-1 | TRBD1 | 16 | CASSGWPTGEWGTQYF | TGTGCCAGCAGTGGGTGGCCGACAGGGGAATGGGGGACCCAGTACTTC
TRBJ2-2 | TRBV5-1 | TRBD2 | 16 | CASSLTLAVLTGELFF | TGCGCCAGCAGCTTGACACTAGCGGTCCTGACCGGGGAGCTGTTTTTT
TRBJ2-3 | TRBV6-5 | - | 14 | CASRLATRTDTQYF | TGTGCCAGCAGGCTAGCGACTCGCACAGATACGCAGTATTTT
TRBJ2-5 | TRBV5-6 | - | 11 | CASSLSETQYF | TGTGCCAGCAGCTTGTCGGAGACCCAGTACTTC
TRBJ1-1 | TRBV16 | - | 14 | CASSQTIMNTEAFF | TGTGCCAGCAGCCAGACAATAATGAACACTGAAGCTTTCTTT
TRBJ2-1 | TRBV9 | TRBD2 | 14 | CASSVVGGAGEQFF | TGTGCCAGCAGCGTAGTTGGCGGAGCGGGGGAGCAGTTCTTC
TRBJ1-2 | TRBV9 | TRBD1 | 18 | CASSVIVEEDRVNYGYTF | TGTGCCAGCAGCGTAATAGTAGAGGAGGACAGGGTGAACTATGGCTACACCTTC
TRBJ2-1 | TRBV6-1 | - | 13 | CASARWQGGEQFF | TGTGCCAGCGCGCGGTGGCAGGGGGGTGAGCAGTTCTTC
TRBJ2-1 | TRBV5-1 | TRBD2 | 15 | CASSQGTSGYNEQFF | TGCGCCAGCAGCCAGGGGACTAGCGGCTACAATGAGCAGTTCTTC
TRBJ2-7 | TRBV9 | TRBD2 | 13 | CASSAGWGGEQYF | TGTGCCAGCAGCGCTGGGTGGGGGGGAGAGCAGTACTTC
TRBJ2-2 | TRBV5-1 | TRBD2 | 18 | CASSLTLAGRKNTGELFF | TGCGCCAGCAGCCTTACACTAGCGGGAAGGAAGAACACCGGGGAGCTGTTTTTT
TRBJ2-7 | TRBV5-6 | TRBD2 | 13 | CASGASGSSEQYF | TGTGCCAGTGGGGCTAGCGGGAGTAGCGAGCAGTACTTC
TRBJ2-7 | TRBV28 | TRBD2 | 15 | CASSLIRGGPYEQYF | TGTGCCAGCAGTTTAATCCGGGGGGGGCCTTACGAGCAGTACTTC
TRBJ2-7 | TRBV18 | - | 13 | CASSPTVGYEQYF | TGTGCCAGCTCACCCACGGTTGGCTACGAGCAGTACTTC
TRBJ1-5 | TRBV15 | - | 13 | CATSRGVNQPQHF | TGTGCCACCAGCAGAGGAGTCAATCAGCCCCAGCATTTT
TRBJ2-7 | TRBV5-1 | TRBD1 | 13 | CASRWTGDYEQYF | TGCGCCAGCAGGTGGACAGGGGACTACGAGCAGTACTTC
TRBJ1-5 | TRBV6-4 | - | 16 | CAIPHREVVYNQPQHF | TGTGCCATACCCCACAGGGAAGTCGTTTACAATCAGCCCCAGCATTTT
TRBJ2-5 | TRBV6-5 | - | 14 | CASSFQGPQETQYF | TGTGCCAGCAGTTTCCAGGGGCCCCAAGAGACCCAGTACTTC